The subject of this entry is one TCR beta chain. The target antigen is unknown. These data belong to a study of CD8 T cells in ankylosing spondylitis. Points from the study as a whole: Some motif variants had been reported before (in reactive arthritis synovial fluid and blood). Disease-associated clones were CD8+ and fairly uncommon in peripheral blood.

TCRdb itself ran the 5' RACE reads through MiXCR, one entry per CDR3 protein. The table lists some 220,000 distinct CDR3 sequences, roughly 10% of them singletons. CDR3 length: 13 residues. Germline CDR1 is LNHDA and CDR2 is SQIVND (reference sequence). V was cut by 5 bases and J by 7 bases, with 12 bases left in between. V is TRBV19 and J is TRBJ1-3; D is ambiguous. The sequence was collected from a male donor with ankylosing spondylitis or in good health (not recorded which). The sample taken for sequencing was blood, either unsorted or a sorted T cell fraction (not recorded which). The CDR3 DNA sequence: TGTGCCAGTAGTCCCGGTGGATGGAACACCATATATTTT. It codes for CASSPGGWNTIYF.